This T cell receptor (beta chain) was recorded in a study of CXCR3-negative and CXCR3-positive naive CD8 T cells. Study-level findings and limits: Naive cells with CXCR3 showed TRB CDR3s that were more hydrophobic than those in CXCR3-negative naive cells. For memory CD8+ cells diversity was much lower, but both naive subsets had comparably high diversity.

Every individual CD8+ T cell subset underwent sorting in triplicate at 330,000 or so cells apiece. The CDR3 loop spans 18 amino acids. Of note for this clonotype: Its antigen is not identified.

The method, 5' RACE with UMI labels, was used to prepare the TRB cDNA libraries. From its re-call of the 5' RACE reads, TCRdb lists each CDR3 protein once, without DNA. This sample's table reports around 60,000 distinct CDR3 sequences. Material: naive CXCR3- CD8+ T cells from blood. Subset noted: CD45RO-CCR7+CD27+CD95- naive CD8+ T cells lacking CXCR3 (TNR3-). The sequence was collected from a human donor in good health. Some clones in this sample may be carry-over from other donors' samples. The chain has TRBV21-1 and TRBJ1-4. TRBV21-1 is classified as a pseudogene. CDR3 loop: CASSARSRRLQGCEKLFF.